The clone carrying this TCR beta chain was found once. The sample is drawn from a study of neoadjuvant anti-PD-1 for oral cavity cancer. The repertoire was sequenced with immunoSEQ multiplex PCR; TCRdb's copy has only in-frame clones and lacks some. In the table there are 10,000 or so clones, around 63% of which are singletons. This TCR was recovered from a person aged 35-80 years with oral cavity squamous cell carcinoma. Sample: tumor tissue, taken before nivolumab (anti-PD-1) treatment.

As DNA, the CDR3 is TGTGCCAGCAGCCAAGGGTTGCAGTTTGGCACAGATACGCAGTATTTT. It encodes CASSQGLQFGTDTQYF. The chain carries TRBV14 and TRBJ2-3; D is unclear. There are 16 residues in the CDR3. Trimming cost V 1 base and J 1 base, with 12 bases left between them. Germline V gene data show CDR1 as SGHDN and CDR2 as FVKESK.